The 5 T cell receptor beta chains presented below share a single source sample, sequenced in a study of cytomegalovirus exposure and HLA in healthy donors. With 60 Vbeta and 13 Jbeta primers, the PCR was carried out. TCRdb's copy holds only in-frame clones and misses some; the assay was immunoSEQ multiplex PCR. The table lists 160,000 or so clones, 80% to 90% of them singletons. Material for sequencing was PBMCs. Every receptor here comes from a woman under 30 in good health and CMV-seropositive.

The rearrangement links TRBV7-6 to TRBJ1-1; D uncertain. This CDR3 contains 14 residues. Germline CDR1 SGHVS, CDR2 FNYEAQ. Trimming cost V 0 bases and J 1 base, with 6 bases left between them. The CDR3 loop reads CASSLAPRNTEAFF. The CDR3 DNA sequence: TGTGCCAGCAGCTTAGCCCCGAGGAACACTGAAGCTTTCTTT.

The rearrangement links TRBV7-2 to TRBJ2-2; 9 nucleotides line up with TRBD2. The CDR3 is made up of 19 amino acids. V lost 5 bases to trimming and J lost 6 bases; unmatched junction nucleotides: 19. The V gene's germline CDR1 is SGHTA and CDR2 FQGNSA. The CDR3 region is CASSRQTGLAGGRAGELFF. The CDR3 nucleotides are TGTGCCAGCAGCCGGCAGACCGGACTGGCGGGGGGGCGGGCCGGGGAGCTGTTTTTT.

The chain recombines TRBV5-5 with TRBJ1-2; D possibly corresponds to TRBD1 (5 bases). The length of the CDR3 is 17 residues. V dropped 1 base and J dropped 1 base, with 17 bases sitting between them. Germline V gene data show CDR1 as SGHKS and CDR2 as YYEKEE (reference sequence). CDR3 amino acids: CASSLRSTQGGNYGYTF. The CDR3 DNA is TGTGCCAGCAGCTTGAGGTCCACCCAGGGCGGTAACTATGGCTACACCTTC.

On this clone: Other DNA sequences in this sample translate to the same CDR3. The rearrangement links TRBV5-1 to TRBJ1-5, with 9 bases that match TRBD1. CDR3 length equals 16 residues. Trimming at V came to 4 bases and at J to 0 bases, leaving 5 bases not matched to a gene. Germline V gene sequence: CDR1 SGHRS, CDR2 YFSETQ. The CDR3 sequence is CASSPGQGISNQPQHF. CDR3 DNA sequence: TGCGCCAGCAGCCCTGGACAGGGGATTAGCAATCAGCCCCAGCATTTT.

The chain uses TRBV7-9 and TRBJ2-7; perhaps TRBD1 as D (6 bases). CDR3 length: 12 amino acids. V was pared by 7 bases and J by 1 base, with 8 bases between. From germline, CDR1 is SEHNR and CDR2 FQNEAQ (reference sequence). The CDR3 region is CASTDRSYEQYF. In DNA, the CDR3 is TGTGCCAGCACCGACAGGTCCTACGAGCAGTACTTC.